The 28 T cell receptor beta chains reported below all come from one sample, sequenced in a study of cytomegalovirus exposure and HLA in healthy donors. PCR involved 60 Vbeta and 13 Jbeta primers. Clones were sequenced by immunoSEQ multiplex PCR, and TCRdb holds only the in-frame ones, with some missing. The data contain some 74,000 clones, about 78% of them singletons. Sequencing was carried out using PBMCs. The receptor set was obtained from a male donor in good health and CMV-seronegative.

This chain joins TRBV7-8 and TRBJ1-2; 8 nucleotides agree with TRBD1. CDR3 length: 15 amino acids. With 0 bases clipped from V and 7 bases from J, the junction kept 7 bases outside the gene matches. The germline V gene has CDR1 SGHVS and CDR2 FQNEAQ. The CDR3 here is CASSLAAGGAFGYTF. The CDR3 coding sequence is TGTGCCAGCAGCTTAGCGGCAGGGGGCGCGTTTGGCTACACCTTC.

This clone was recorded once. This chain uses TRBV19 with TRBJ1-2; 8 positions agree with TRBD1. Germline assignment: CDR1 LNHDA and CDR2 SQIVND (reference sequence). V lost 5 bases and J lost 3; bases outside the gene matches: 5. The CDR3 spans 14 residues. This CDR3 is CASSWTGSDYGYTF. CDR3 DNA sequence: TGTGCCAGTAGTTGGACAGGGAGCGACTATGGCTACACCTTC.

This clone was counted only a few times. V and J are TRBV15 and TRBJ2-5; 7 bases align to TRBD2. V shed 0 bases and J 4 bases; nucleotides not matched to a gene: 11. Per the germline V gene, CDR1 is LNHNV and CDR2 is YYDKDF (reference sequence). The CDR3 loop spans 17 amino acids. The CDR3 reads CATSRDKSSGGGETQYF. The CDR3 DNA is TGTGCCACCAGCAGAGATAAATCTAGTGGGGGGGGAGAGACCCAGTACTTC. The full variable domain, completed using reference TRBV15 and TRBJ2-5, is DAMVIQNPRYQVTQFGKPVTLSCSQTLNHNVMYWYQQKSSQAPKLLFHYYDKDFNNEADTPDNFQSRRPNTSFCFLDIRSPGLGDTAMYLCATSRDKSSGGGETQYFGPGTRLLVL.

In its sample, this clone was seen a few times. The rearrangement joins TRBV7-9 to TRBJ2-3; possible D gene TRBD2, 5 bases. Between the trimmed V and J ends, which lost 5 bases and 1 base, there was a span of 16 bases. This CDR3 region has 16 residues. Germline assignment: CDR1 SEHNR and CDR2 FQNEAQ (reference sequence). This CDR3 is CASSLATGVGTDTQYF. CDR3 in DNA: TGTGCCAGCAGCCTCGCTACCGGGGTAGGCACAGATACGCAGTATTTT.

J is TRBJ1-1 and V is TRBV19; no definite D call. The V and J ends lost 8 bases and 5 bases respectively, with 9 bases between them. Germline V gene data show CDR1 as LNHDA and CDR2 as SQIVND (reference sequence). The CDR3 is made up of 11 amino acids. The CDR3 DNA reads TGTGCCAGTTCCTCTAGGACTGAAGCTTTCTTT. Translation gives CASSSRTEAFF.

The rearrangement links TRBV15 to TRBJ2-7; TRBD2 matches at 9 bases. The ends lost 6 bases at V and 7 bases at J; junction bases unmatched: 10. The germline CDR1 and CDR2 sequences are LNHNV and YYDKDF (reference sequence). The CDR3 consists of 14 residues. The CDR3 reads CATRGGGRAGEQYF. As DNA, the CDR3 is TGTGCCACCAGGGGGGGCGGGAGGGCCGGTGAGCAGTACTTC.

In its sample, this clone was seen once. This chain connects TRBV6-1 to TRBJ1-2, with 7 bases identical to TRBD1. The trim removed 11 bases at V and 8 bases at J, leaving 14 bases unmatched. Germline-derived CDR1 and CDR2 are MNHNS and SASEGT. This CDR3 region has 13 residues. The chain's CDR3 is CAGTGQQGFGYTF. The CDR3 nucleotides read TGTGCCGGCACAGGGCAACAGGGGTTCGGCTACACCTTC.

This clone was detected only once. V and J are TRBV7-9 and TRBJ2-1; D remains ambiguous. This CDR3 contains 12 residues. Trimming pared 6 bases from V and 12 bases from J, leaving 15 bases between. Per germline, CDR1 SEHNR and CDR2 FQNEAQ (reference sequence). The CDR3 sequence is CASRPGVYRQFF. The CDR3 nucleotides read TGTGCCAGCAGACCTGGAGTGTATAGGCAGTTCTTC.

In DNA, the CDR3 is TGTGCCAGCAGCTTATCTAGCGGGTCTTACGAGCAGTACTTC. Translating gives CASSLSSGSYEQYF. This sequence joins TRBV7-8 and TRBJ2-7, with 8 bases fitting TRBD2. J was trimmed by 4 bases and V by 2 bases; bases with no gene match: 4. CDR3 length equals 14 residues. Germline CDR1 SGHVS, CDR2 FQNEAQ.

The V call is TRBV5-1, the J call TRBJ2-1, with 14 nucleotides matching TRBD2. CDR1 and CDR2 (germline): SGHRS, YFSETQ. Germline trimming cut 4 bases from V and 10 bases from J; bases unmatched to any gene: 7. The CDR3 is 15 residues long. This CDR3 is CASSNGLAGGVEQFF. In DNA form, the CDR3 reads TGCGCCAGCAGCAACGGACTAGCGGGAGGTGTGGAGCAGTTCTTC. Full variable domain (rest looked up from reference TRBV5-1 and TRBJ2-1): KAGVTQTPRYLIKTRGQQVTLSCSPISGHRSVSWYQQTPGQGLQFLFEYFSETQRNKGNFPGRFSGRQFSNSRSEMNVSTLELGDSALYLCASSNGLAGGVEQFFGPGTRLTVL.

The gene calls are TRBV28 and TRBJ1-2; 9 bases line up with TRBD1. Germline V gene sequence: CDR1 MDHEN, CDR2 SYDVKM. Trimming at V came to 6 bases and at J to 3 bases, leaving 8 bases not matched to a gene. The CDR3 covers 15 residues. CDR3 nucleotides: TGTGCCAGCAGGCCACAGGGGGCAGCGGACTATGGCTACACCTTC. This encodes CASRPQGAADYGYTF.

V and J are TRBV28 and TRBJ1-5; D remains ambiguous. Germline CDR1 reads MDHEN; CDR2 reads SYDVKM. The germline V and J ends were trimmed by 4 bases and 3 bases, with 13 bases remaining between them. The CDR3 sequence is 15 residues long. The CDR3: CASSYRSNNNQPQHF. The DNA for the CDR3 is TGTGCCAGCAGTTACCGGAGCAATAACAATCAGCCCCAGCATTTT.

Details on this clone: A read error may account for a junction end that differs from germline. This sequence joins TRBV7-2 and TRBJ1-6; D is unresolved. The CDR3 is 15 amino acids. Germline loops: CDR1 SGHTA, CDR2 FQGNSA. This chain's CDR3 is CASSLVSSYNSPLNF. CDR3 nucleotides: TGTGCCAGCAGCTTAGTAAGCTCCTATAATTCACCCCTCAACTTT. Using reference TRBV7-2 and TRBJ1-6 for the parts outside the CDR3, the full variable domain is GAGVSQSPSNKVTEKGKDVELRCDPISGHTALYWYRQSLGQGLEFLIYFQGNSAPDKSGLPSDRFSAERTGGSVSTLTIQRTQQEDSAVYLCASSLVSSYNSPLNFGNGTRLTVT.

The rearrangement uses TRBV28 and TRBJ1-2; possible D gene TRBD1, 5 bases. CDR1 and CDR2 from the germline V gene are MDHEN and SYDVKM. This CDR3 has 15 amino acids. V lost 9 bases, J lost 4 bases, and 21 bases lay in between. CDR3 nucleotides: TGTGCCAGTCGTTGGTCGGGGACTCCGCTCTATGGCTACACCTTC. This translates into CASRWSGTPLYGYTF.

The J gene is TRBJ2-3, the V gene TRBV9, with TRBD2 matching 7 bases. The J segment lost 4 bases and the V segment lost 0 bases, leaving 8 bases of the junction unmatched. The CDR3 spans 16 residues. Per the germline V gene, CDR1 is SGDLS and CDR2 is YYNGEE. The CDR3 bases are TGTGCCAGCAGCGTAGATGGCGGGAGTCGCTCAGATACGCAGTATTTT. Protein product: CASSVDGGSRSDTQYF. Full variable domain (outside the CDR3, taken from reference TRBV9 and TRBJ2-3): DSGVTQTPKHLITATGQRVTLRCSPRSGDLSVYWYQQSLDQGLQFLIQYYNGEERAKGNILERFSAQQFPDLHSELNLSSLELGDSALYFCASSVDGGSRSDTQYFGPGTRLTVL.

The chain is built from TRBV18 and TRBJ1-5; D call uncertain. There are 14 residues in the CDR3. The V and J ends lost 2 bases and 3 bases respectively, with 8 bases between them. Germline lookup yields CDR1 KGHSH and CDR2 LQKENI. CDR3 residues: CASSPLANNQPQHF. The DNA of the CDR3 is TGTGCCAGCTCACCATTAGCCAACAATCAGCCCCAGCATTTT.

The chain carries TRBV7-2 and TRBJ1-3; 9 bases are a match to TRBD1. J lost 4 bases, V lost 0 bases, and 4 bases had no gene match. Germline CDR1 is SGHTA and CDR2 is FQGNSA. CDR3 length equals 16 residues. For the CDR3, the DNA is TGTGCCAGCAGCTTAGCGGGGACAGGGAGGGGAAACACCATATATTTT. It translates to CASSLAGTGRGNTIYF.

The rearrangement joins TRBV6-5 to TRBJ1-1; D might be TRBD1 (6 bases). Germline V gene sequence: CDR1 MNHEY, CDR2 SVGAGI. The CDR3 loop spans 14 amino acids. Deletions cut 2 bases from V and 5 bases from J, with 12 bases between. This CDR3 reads CASSYGGFETEAFF. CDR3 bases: TGTGCCAGCAGTTACGGGGGCTTCGAAACTGAAGCTTTCTTT.

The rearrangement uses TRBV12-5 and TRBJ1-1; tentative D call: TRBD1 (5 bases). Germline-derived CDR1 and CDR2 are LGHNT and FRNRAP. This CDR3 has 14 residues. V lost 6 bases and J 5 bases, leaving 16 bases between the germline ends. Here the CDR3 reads CASGQSREGTEAFF. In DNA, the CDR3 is TGTGCTAGTGGCCAGTCCAGGGAAGGTACTGAAGCTTTCTTT.

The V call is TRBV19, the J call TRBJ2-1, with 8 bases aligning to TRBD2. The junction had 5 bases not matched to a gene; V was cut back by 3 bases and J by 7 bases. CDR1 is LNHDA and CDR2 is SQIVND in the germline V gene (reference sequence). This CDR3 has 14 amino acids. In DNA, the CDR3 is TGTGCCAGTAGTATCTGGCGGGAGGTAAATGAGCAGTTCTTC. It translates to CASSIWREVNEQFF.

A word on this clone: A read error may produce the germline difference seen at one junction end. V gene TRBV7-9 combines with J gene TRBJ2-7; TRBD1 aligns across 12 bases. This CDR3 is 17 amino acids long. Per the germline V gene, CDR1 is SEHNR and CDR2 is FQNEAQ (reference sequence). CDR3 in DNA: TGTTCCAGCAGCTTAGGGGGACAGGGGGCGTTAAGCGGCGAGCAGTACTTC. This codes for CSSSLGGQGALSGEQYF.

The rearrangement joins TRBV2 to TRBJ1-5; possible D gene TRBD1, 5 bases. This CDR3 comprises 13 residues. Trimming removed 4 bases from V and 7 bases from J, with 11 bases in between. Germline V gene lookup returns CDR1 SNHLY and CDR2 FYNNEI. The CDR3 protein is CASSVAGLQPQHF. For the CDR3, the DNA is TGTGCCAGCAGTGTGGCAGGGTTACAGCCCCAGCATTTT.

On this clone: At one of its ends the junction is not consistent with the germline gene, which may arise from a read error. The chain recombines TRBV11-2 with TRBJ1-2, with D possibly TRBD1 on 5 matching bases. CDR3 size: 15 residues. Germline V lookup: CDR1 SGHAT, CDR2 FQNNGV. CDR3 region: CASSLNRAGFYGYPF. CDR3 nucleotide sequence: TGTGCCAGCAGCTTAAATAGGGCAGGGTTCTATGGCTACCCCTTC.

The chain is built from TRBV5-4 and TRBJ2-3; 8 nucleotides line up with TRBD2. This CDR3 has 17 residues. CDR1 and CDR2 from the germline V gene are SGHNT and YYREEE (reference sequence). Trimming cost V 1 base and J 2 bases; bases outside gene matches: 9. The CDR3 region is CASSLRTGGPVTDTQYF. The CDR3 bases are TGTGCCAGCAGCTTGCGGACGGGGGGGCCGGTCACAGATACGCAGTATTTT. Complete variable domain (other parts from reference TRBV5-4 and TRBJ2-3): ETGVTQSPTHLIKTRGQQVTLRCSSQSGHNTVSWYQQALGQGPQFIFQYYREEENGRGNFPPRFSGLQFPNYSSELNVNALELDDSALYLCASSLRTGGPVTDTQYFGPGTRLTVL.

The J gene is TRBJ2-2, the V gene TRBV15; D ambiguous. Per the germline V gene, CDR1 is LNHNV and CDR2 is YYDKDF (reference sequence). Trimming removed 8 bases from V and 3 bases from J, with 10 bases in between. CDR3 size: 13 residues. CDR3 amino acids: CATGAEYTGELFF. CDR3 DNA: TGTGCCACCGGAGCAGAGTACACCGGGGAGCTGTTTTTT.

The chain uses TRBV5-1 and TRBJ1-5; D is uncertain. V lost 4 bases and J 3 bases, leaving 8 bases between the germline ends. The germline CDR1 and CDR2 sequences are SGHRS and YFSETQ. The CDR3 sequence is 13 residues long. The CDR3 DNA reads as TGCGCCAGCAGCGGCGGGGTCAATCAGCCCCAGCATTTT. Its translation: CASSGGVNQPQHF.

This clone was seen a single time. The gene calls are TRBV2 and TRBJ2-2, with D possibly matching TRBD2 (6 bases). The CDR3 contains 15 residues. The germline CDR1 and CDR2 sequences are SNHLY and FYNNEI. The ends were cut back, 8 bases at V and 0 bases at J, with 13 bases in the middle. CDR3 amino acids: CASRNSGANTGELFF. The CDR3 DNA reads TGTGCCAGCCGGAATAGCGGTGCGAACACCGGGGAGCTGTTTTTT. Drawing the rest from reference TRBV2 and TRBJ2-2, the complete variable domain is EPEVTQTPSHQVTQMGQEVILRCVPISNHLYFYWYRQILGQKVEFLVSFYNNEISEKSEIFDDQFSVERPDGSNFTLKIRSTKLEDSAMYFCASRNSGANTGELFFGEGSRLTVL.

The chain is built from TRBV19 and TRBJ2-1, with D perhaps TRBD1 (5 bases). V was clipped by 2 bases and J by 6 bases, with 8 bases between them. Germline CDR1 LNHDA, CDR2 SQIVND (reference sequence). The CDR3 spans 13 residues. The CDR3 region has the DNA TGTGCCAGTAGTATACAGGGAACCAATGAGCAGTTCTTC. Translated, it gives CASSIQGTNEQFF.